This TCR beta chain was retrieved from a study of metastatic and nonmetastatic thyroid tumors. Thyroid surgery had not been preceded by any treatment in any patient. This clone was counted many times. The V gene lost 0 bases and the J gene lost 5 bases, with 9 bases spanning the gap. The CDR3 length is 14 residues. Germline lookup yields CDR1 SGHRS and CDR2 YFSETQ. Via MiXCR, TCRdb re-called the PCR reads. The sample comprises roughly 89,000 clones, approximately 12% of which are singletons, and 7% to 9% rests with the top ten. This chain uses TRBV5-1 with TRBJ1-5; D remains ambiguous. The sequence was obtained from a female donor with papillary thyroid cancer or a benign thyroid nodule (not recorded which). Some clones in this sample may be carry-over from other donors' samples. Sequencing input: tumor tissue. CDR3 in DNA: TGCGCCAGCAGCTTGGGAGGGCGCGATCAGCCCCAGCATTTT. It codes for CASSLGGRDQPQHF.